Below are 14 T cell receptor beta chains sequenced from a single sample in a study of blood T cell repertoires in COVID-19. Method: immunoSEQ multiplex PCR; TCRdb's copy keeps in-frame clones and lacks some. The sample consists of about 100,000 clones, about 90% of them appearing once. Sequencing used peripheral blood. These receptors originate from a woman aged 25 to 39 with acute or convalescent COVID-19.

The V call is TRBV10-2, the J call TRBJ2-7; 9 nucleotides line up with TRBD2. The CDR3 length is 14 residues. The V and J ends lost 4 bases and 5 bases, in that order; junction bases with no gene match: 6. In germline, CDR1 is WSHSY, CDR2 SAAADI. CDR3 amino acids: CASSASGGKDEQYF. As DNA, the CDR3 is TGCGCCAGCAGTGCAAGCGGGGGGAAGGACGAGCAGTACTTC.

The genes are TRBV30 and TRBJ1-6; D gene unclear. The germline V gene has CDR1 GTSNPN and CDR2 SVGIG (reference sequence). V dropped 2 bases and J dropped 9 bases, with 11 bases sitting between them. The CDR3 loop spans 13 amino acids. The CDR3 loop reads CAWSPLLVSPLHF. In DNA form, the CDR3 reads TGTGCCTGGAGTCCCCTACTGGTTTCACCCCTCCACTTT. Full variable domain (outside the CDR3, taken from reference TRBV30 and TRBJ1-6): SQTIHQWPATLVQPVGSPLSLECTVEGTSNPNLYWYRQAAGRGLQLLFYSVGIGQISSEVPQNLSASRPQDRQFILSSKKLLLSDSGFYLCAWSPLLVSPLHFGNGTRLTVT.

This clone was seen once. The chain joins TRBV10-2 to TRBJ2-3, with 9 bases identical to TRBD1. This CDR3 has 13 residues. CDR1 WSHSY and CDR2 SAAADI come from the germline V gene. The ends lost 8 bases at V and 5 bases at J; junction bases unmatched: 5. The CDR3 DNA reads as TGCGCCAGCCTCTGGACAGGGGAAGATACGCAGTATTTT. The encoded protein is CASLWTGEDTQYF.

This chain links TRBV5-3 with TRBJ1-5; 7 nucleotides line up with TRBD1. TRBV5-3 qualifies as an ORF whose function is uncertain. The CDR3 extends over 18 amino acids. Unmatched junction bases numbered 12, after V lost 3 bases and J lost 0 bases. This chain's CDR3 is CARSYSSGTENSNQPQHF. The DNA of the CDR3 is TGTGCCAGAAGCTACTCTTCCGGGACAGAAAATAGCAATCAGCCCCAGCATTTT.

The V and J genes are TRBV10-3 and TRBJ1-6; maybe TRBD1 (5 bases). Trimming shortened V by 8 bases and J by 8 bases, and 10 bases separated the two germline ends. Germline V lookup: CDR1 ENHRY, CDR2 SYGVKD. This CDR3 is 12 amino acids long. The CDR3 loop is CAIAGGDSPLHF. The CDR3 nucleotides read TGTGCCATCGCGGGGGGTGATTCACCCCTCCACTTT.

The J gene is TRBJ1-2, the V gene TRBV7-3; 9 nucleotides match TRBD1. V gave up 8 bases and J gave up 4 bases; unmatched junction bases: 8. CDR1 and CDR2 (germline): SGHTA, FQGTGA. This CDR3 has 14 amino acids. The CDR3 region is CASSPGGQGYGYTF. CDR3 sequence (DNA): TGTGCCAGCTCTCCGGGGGGACAGGGCTATGGCTACACCTTC.

This clone was counted only a few times. This chain uses TRBV21-1 with TRBJ1-3; the D call of TRBD1 is as the table states it, not checked on the DNA. TRBV21-1 is reported as a pseudogene. The CDR3 has 18 amino acids. CDR3: CASSRPHLRTASGNTIYF. The CDR3 DNA reads as TGTGCCAGCAGCAGACCCCACCTAAGGACAGCCTCTGGAAACACCATATATTTT.

The chain carries TRBV4-1 and TRBJ1-4; a weak D match, TRBD1 (5 bases). Trimming removed 3 bases at V and 7 bases at J, with 15 bases between. The CDR3 sequence is 15 residues long. Per the germline V gene, CDR1 is MGHRA and CDR2 is YSYEKL. The CDR3: CASSQPGGYLEKLFF. The CDR3 DNA reads as TGCGCCAGCAGCCAGCCTGGGGGGTATCTTGAAAAACTGTTTTTT.

This chain uses TRBV5-1 with TRBJ2-5, with 11 bases identical to TRBD1. CDR1 and CDR2 (germline): SGHRS, YFSETQ. The CDR3 is 15 amino acids. J lost 3 bases, V lost 4 bases, and 5 bases had no gene match. The CDR3 region is CASSPGTGGKETQYF. CDR3 bases: TGCGCCAGCAGCCCCGGGACAGGGGGGAAAGAGACCCAGTACTTC. Supplemented by reference TRBV5-1 and TRBJ2-5, the full variable domain reads KAGVTQTPRYLIKTRGQQVTLSCSPISGHRSVSWYQQTPGQGLQFLFEYFSETQRNKGNFPGRFSGRQFSNSRSEMNVSTLELGDSALYLCASSPGTGGKETQYFGPGTRLLVL.

The chain links TRBV18 to TRBJ1-2; no definite D call. Trimming cost V 6 bases and J 0 bases, with 14 bases left between them. CDR1 and CDR2 (germline): KGHSH, LQKENI. The CDR3 extends over 15 amino acids. The CDR3 here is CASSLGRQTNYGYTF. CDR3 nucleotide sequence: TGTGCCAGCTCCCTAGGCCGGCAAACTAACTATGGCTACACCTTC.

The chain recombines TRBV18 with TRBJ1-4; 7 nucleotides line up with TRBD1. This CDR3 region has 18 residues. CDR1 is KGHSH and CDR2 is LQKENI in the germline V gene. The V segment lost 2 bases and the J segment 4 bases; nucleotides outside the gene matches: 13. This CDR3 reads CASSPTLFGQENNEKLFF. The CDR3 nucleotides read TGTGCCAGCTCACCAACTCTCTTCGGACAGGAAAATAATGAAAAACTGTTTTTT.

V and J are TRBV3-1 (or the pseudogene TRBV3-2) and TRBJ2-7; D may be TRBD2 (7 bases). CDR1 and CDR2 (germline): LGHDT, YNNKEL (reference sequence). The V end lost 4 bases, the J end lost 3 bases, and 10 bases lay between the germline ends. The CDR3 contains 13 residues. For the CDR3, the DNA is TGTGCCAGCAGCCGAGGGGGGGACTACGAGCAGTACTTC. The encoded protein is CASSRGGDYEQYF.

The chain employs TRBV19 and TRBJ2-7; 7 nucleotides line up with TRBD1. The germline V gene has CDR1 LNHDA and CDR2 SQIVND (reference sequence). CDR3 length: 16 amino acids. The junction had 7 bases not matched to a gene; V was cut back by 2 bases and J by 0 bases. For the CDR3, the DNA is TGTGCCAGTAGTATAACAGACAGGGCTAGCTCCTACGAGCAGTACTTC. This sequence encodes CASSITDRASSYEQYF.

The V call is TRBV28, the J call TRBJ1-1, with D perhaps TRBD1 (6 bases). Germline V gene lookup returns CDR1 MDHEN and CDR2 SYDVKM. This CDR3 comprises 16 residues. V lost 6 bases and J 4 bases, leaving 21 bases between the germline ends. In DNA, the CDR3 is TGTGCCAGCAGAGGGGACACCGGTCGGTTTGGCACTGAAGCTTTCTTT. It encodes CASRGDTGRFGTEAFF.